The clone carrying this TCR beta chain is labeled as medium-sized. This sample stems from a study of patients and donors after allogeneic stem cell transplantation. The trim removed 6 bases at V and 4 bases at J, leaving 6 bases unmatched. This CDR3 contains 14 residues. Germline loops: CDR1 WSHSY, CDR2 SAAADI. Each CDR3 protein is one row after TCRdb ran MiXCR on the RT-PCR reads. Of 1,500 to 2,000 distinct CDR3 sequences listed, roughly 3.7% are singletons. The sequence was collected from a human donor who was either an allogeneic HSCT recipient or a stem cell or donor lymphocyte infusion donor (not recorded which). It is not recorded whose cells these are; they may come from a transplant donor. Sequencing was done on a sample of blood, either unsorted or a sorted T cell fraction (not recorded which). The chain links TRBV10-2 to TRBJ1-2; 9 bases are a match to TRBD1. CDR3 region: CASREGQGSYGYTF. DNA of the CDR3: TGCGCCAGCAGGGAAGGACAGGGGAGCTATGGCTACACCTTC.